This T cell receptor (beta chain) was found in a study of cytomegalovirus exposure and HLA in healthy donors. The PCR ran on 60 Vbeta and 13 Jbeta primers. TCRdb keeps only in-frame clones here, not all; method: immunoSEQ multiplex PCR. This table holds tens of thousands of clones, roughly 63% found once. With regard to this clone: Its target is unknown.

The germline V gene has CDR1 LGHNA and CDR2 YSLEER. This CDR3 spans 15 amino acids. The V and J ends lost 0 bases and 2 bases respectively, with 11 bases between them. Study results and limitations: In a later analysis, common viral pathogens appeared linked to several of the most significant clusters. Based on reports, TCR beta sequences accurately predicted HLA-A and HLA-B alleles for most subjects.

V and J are TRBV4-3 and TRBJ2-7; no clear D. This receptor was identified in a boy aged 10-17 years in good health and CMV-seropositive. Sequenced input: PBMCs. As DNA, the CDR3 is TGCGCCAGCAGCCAAGATTATGGCCCCCCCTACGAGCAGTACTTC. As protein: CASSQDYGPPYEQYF.